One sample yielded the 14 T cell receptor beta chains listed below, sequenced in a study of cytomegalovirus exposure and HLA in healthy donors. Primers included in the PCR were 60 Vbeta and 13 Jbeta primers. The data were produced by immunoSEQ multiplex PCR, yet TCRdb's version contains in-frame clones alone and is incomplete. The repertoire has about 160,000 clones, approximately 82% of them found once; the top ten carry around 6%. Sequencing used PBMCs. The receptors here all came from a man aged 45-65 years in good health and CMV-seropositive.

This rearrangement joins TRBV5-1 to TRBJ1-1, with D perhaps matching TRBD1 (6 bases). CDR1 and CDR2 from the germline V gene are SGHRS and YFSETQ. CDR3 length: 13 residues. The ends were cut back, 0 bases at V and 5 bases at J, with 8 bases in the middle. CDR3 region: CASSLAQGTEAFF. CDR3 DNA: TGCGCCAGCAGCTTGGCCCAGGGGACTGAAGCTTTCTTT.

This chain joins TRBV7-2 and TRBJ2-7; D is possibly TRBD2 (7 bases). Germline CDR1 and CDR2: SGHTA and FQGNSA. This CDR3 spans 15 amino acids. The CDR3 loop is CASRLGGGPPYEQYV. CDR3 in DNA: TGTGCCAGCAGGTTAGGGGGGGGGCCGCCCTACGAGCAGTACGTC.

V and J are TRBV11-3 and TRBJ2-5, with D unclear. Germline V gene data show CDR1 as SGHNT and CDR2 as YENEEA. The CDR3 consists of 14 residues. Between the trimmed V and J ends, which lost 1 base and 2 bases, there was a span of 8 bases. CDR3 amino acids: CASSLVVVQETQYF. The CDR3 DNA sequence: TGTGCCAGCAGCTTAGTGGTAGTTCAAGAGACCCAGTACTTC.

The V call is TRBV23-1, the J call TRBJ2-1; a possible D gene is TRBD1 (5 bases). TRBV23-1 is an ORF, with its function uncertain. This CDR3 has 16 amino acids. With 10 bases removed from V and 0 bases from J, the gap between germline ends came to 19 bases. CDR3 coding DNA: TGCGCCAAACTTAGAATGGCCGACAGCTCCTACAATGAGCAGTTCTTC. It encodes CAKLRMADSSYNEQFF.

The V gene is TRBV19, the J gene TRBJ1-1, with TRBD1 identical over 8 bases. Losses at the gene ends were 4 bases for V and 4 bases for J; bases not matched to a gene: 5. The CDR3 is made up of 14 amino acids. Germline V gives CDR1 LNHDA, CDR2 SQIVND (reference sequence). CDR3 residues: CASSRGQGVTEAFF. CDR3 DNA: TGTGCCAGTAGTAGAGGACAGGGAGTCACTGAAGCTTTCTTT.

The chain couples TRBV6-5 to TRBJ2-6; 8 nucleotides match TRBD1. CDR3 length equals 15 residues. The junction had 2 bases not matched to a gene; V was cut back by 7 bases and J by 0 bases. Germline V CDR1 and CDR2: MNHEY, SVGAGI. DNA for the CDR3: TGTGCCAGCAAAACAGGGGGCTCTGGGGCCAACGTCCTGACTTTC. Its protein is CASKTGGSGANVLTF.

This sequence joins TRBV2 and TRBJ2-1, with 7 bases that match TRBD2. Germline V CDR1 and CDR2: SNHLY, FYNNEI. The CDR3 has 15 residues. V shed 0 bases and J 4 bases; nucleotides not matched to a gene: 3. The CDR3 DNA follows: TGTGCCAGCAGTGAAGCCGGGACTACTTACAATGAGCAGTTCTTC. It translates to CASSEAGTTYNEQFF. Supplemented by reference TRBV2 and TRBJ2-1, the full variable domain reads EPEVTQTPSHQVTQMGQEVILRCVPISNHLYFYWYRQILGQKVEFLVSFYNNEISEKSEIFDDQFSVERPDGSNFTLKIRSTKLEDSAMYFCASSEAGTTYNEQFFGPGTRLTVL.

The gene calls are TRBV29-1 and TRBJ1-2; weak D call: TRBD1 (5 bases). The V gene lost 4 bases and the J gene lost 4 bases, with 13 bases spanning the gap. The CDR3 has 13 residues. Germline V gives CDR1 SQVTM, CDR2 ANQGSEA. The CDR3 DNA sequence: TGCAGCGTTGCGCAGGGTAATCGCTATGGCTACACCTTC. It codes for CSVAQGNRYGYTF.

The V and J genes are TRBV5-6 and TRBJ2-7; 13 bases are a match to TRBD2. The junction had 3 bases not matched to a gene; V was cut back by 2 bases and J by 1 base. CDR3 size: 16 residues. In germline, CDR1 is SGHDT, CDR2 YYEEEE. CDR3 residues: CASSFRTSGRSYEQYV. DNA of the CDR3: TGTGCCAGCAGCTTCCGGACTAGCGGGAGATCCTACGAGCAGTACGTC.

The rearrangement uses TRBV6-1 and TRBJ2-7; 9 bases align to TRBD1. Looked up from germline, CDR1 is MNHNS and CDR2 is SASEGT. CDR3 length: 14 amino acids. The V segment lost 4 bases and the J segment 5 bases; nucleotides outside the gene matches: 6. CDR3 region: CASSVQGAVHEQYV. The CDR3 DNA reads TGTGCCAGCAGTGTACAGGGGGCTGTCCACGAGCAGTACGTC.

CDR3 sequence (DNA): TGTGCCAGCAGTTTCACAGGGACTGAAGCTTTCTTT. It is translated as CASSFTGTEAFF. V is TRBV27 and J is TRBJ1-1, with D perhaps TRBD1 (6 bases). Trimming removed 3 bases from V and 5 bases from J, with 7 bases in between. The CDR3 contains 12 residues. From germline, CDR1 is MNHEY and CDR2 SMNVEV (reference sequence).

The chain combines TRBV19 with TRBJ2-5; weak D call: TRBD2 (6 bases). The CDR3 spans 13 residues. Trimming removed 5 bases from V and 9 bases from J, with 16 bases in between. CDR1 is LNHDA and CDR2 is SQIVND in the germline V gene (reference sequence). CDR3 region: CASSPLPGAAQYF. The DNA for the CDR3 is TGTGCCAGTAGTCCCCTCCCGGGAGCGGCCCAGTACTTC.

CDR3 protein: CASSPLDRGLYNEQFF. In nucleotides, the CDR3 is TGTGCCAGCTCACCCCTAGACAGGGGGCTGTACAATGAGCAGTTCTTC. J is TRBJ2-1 and V is TRBV18; 10 bases line up with TRBD1. Per the germline V gene, CDR1 is KGHSH and CDR2 is LQKENI. Trimming removed 3 bases from V and 4 bases from J; junction bases left unmatched: 6. This CDR3 contains 16 residues.

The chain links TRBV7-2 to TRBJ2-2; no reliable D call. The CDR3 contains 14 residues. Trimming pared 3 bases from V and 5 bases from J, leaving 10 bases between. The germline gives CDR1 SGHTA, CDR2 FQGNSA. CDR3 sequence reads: CASSFNLVTGELFF. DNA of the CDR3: TGTGCCAGCAGCTTCAATCTAGTTACCGGGGAGCTGTTTTTT.